One sample yielded the 32 T cell receptor beta chains listed below, sequenced in a study of blood T cell repertoires in COVID-19. Repertoires were generated with immunoSEQ multiplex PCR, while TCRdb's copy carries only in-frame clones and drops some. Found here are around 300,000 clones, 87% of them singletons; the top ten hold 2% to 3%. Material for sequencing was peripheral blood. Every receptor here comes from a man younger than 35 with active or convalescent COVID-19.

The J gene is TRBJ1-1, the V gene TRBV10-1; D is possibly TRBD1 (6 bases). The CDR3 runs 12 residues. Germline CDR1 reads WNHNN; CDR2 reads SYGVQD (reference sequence). V was trimmed by 3 bases and J by 11 bases, leaving 13 bases between them. The CDR3 loop is CASSDPQGTAFF. The CDR3 nucleotides read TGCGCCAGCAGTGACCCTCAGGGGACGGCTTTCTTT.

V gene TRBV21-1 combines with J gene TRBJ1-1; the tabulated D call, TRBD1, remains unverified against the DNA. TRBV21-1 is a pseudogene segment. The length of the CDR3 is 15 residues. CDR3 sequence reads: CASSALQQGSTEAFF. CDR3 DNA sequence: TGTGCCAGCAGCGCTTTACAACAGGGGTCCACTGAAGCTTTCTTT.

The chain recombines TRBV7-8 with TRBJ2-3, with D hard to call. The CDR3 has 15 residues. Germline assignment: CDR1 SGHVS and CDR2 FQNEAQ. The V end lost 1 base, the J end lost 0 bases, and 8 bases lay between the germline ends. The CDR3 bases are TGTGCCAGCAGCTTAGTAGTTGCCAGCACAGATACGCAGTATTTT. Translating gives CASSLVVASTDTQYF.

CDR3 sequence: CASSSAPGEETQYF. The CDR3 DNA is TGCGCCAGCAGTTCCGCCCCAGGGGAAGAGACCCAGTACTTC. J is TRBJ2-5 and V is TRBV5-1, with D possibly TRBD1 on 6 matching bases. Looked up from germline, CDR1 is SGHRS and CDR2 is YFSETQ. V was cut by 5 bases and J by 3 bases, with 14 bases left in between. This CDR3 is 14 amino acids long.

V is TRBV29-1 and J is TRBJ2-1, with TRBD1 identical over 12 bases. The CDR3 totals 17 residues. The V segment lost 5 bases and the J segment 1 base; nucleotides outside the gene matches: 9. Germline loops: CDR1 SQVTM, CDR2 ANQGSEA. DNA for the CDR3: TGCAGCGTTTCCGGGACAGGGGGCGGATTTTCCTACAATGAGCAGTTCTTC. It is translated as CSVSGTGGGFSYNEQFF.

The V call is TRBV6-6, the J call TRBJ2-7, with D maybe TRBD2 (7 bases). CDR3 length equals 13 residues. The germline V gene encodes CDR1 MNHNY and CDR2 SVGAGI (reference sequence). Trimming shortened V by 7 bases and J by 5 bases, and 15 bases separated the two germline ends. The CDR3 loop is CASKKGGGHEQYF. The CDR3 DNA reads TGTGCCAGCAAAAAAGGGGGGGGCCACGAGCAGTACTTC.

The V gene is TRBV28, the J gene TRBJ2-7, with 10 positions matching TRBD2. The CDR3 has 13 amino acids. From germline, CDR1 is MDHEN and CDR2 SYDVKM. With 7 bases clipped from V and 4 bases from J, the junction kept 4 bases outside the gene matches. DNA of the CDR3: TGTGCCAGCACTAGGACTAGCGGATACGAGCAGTACTTC. Amino acid sequence: CASTRTSGYEQYF.

The chain uses TRBV5-1 and TRBJ2-7; 13 nucleotides match TRBD2. The CDR3 consists of 16 residues. The germline gives CDR1 SGHRS, CDR2 YFSETQ. The trim removed 4 bases at V and 3 bases at J, leaving 7 bases unmatched. The CDR3 nucleotides read TGCGCCAGCAGCCCTAGACTAGCGGGAGGCCTCTACGAGCAGTACTTC. Amino acids: CASSPRLAGGLYEQYF.

The chain recombines TRBV7-9 with TRBJ2-7; D uncertain. The CDR3 consists of 13 residues. From germline, CDR1 is SEHNR and CDR2 FQNEAQ (reference sequence). Trimming left V 4 bases short and J 3 bases short, with 10 bases between. CDR3 protein: CASSSRQIYEQYF. The CDR3 nucleotides read TGTGCCAGCAGCTCCCGACAAATCTACGAGCAGTACTTC.

This clone was observed once. The CDR3 here is CASSRAEQAKNIQYF. The CDR3 coding sequence is TGTGCCAGCAGTCGAGCGGAGCAAGCCAAAAACATTCAGTACTTC. This chain uses TRBV11-3 with TRBJ2-4; D is possibly TRBD2 (5 bases). This CDR3 is built from 15 residues. The germline CDR1 and CDR2 sequences are SGHNT and YENEEA. Trimming left V 6 bases short and J 0 bases short, with 12 bases between.

This chain links TRBV6-5 with TRBJ1-5; 7 bases fit TRBD1. Trimming at V came to 2 bases and at J to 4 bases, leaving 8 bases not matched to a gene. Germline V lookup: CDR1 MNHEY, CDR2 SVGAGI. This CDR3 has 16 residues. The CDR3: CASSYAYGTANQPQHF. The CDR3 coding sequence is TGTGCCAGCAGTTACGCTTATGGGACAGCAAATCAGCCCCAGCATTTT.

The chain carries TRBV6-4 and TRBJ2-6; D perhaps matches TRBD2 (5 bases). CDR3 size: 15 residues. Germline V lookup: CDR1 MRHNA, CDR2 SNTAGT. Trimming left V 5 bases short and J 1 base short, with 9 bases between. The CDR3 sequence: CASSPGESGANVLTF. The CDR3 coding sequence is TGTGCCAGCAGTCCCGGGGAGTCTGGGGCCAACGTCCTGACTTTC.

The chain recombines TRBV10-3 with TRBJ1-5, with D perhaps matching TRBD1 (6 bases). Germline CDR1 reads ENHRY; CDR2 reads SYGVKD. Trimming removed 2 bases at V and 6 bases at J, with 20 bases between. This CDR3 is 17 amino acids long. The CDR3 nucleotides are TGTGCCATCAGTGAGAAGAGGGGGTTTTCTCATAGTCAGCCCCAGCATTTT. It translates to CAISEKRGFSHSQPQHF.

The chain combines TRBV28 with TRBJ1-6, with 9 positions matching TRBD1. V lost 3 bases, J lost 14 bases, and 2 bases stayed unmatched. There are 12 residues in the CDR3. In germline, CDR1 is MDHEN, CDR2 SYDVKM. The CDR3 loop is CASSLGQGTLHF. CDR3 coding DNA: TGTGCCAGCAGTTTGGGACAGGGAACCCTCCACTTT.

In its sample, this clone was seen once. This chain uses TRBV9 with TRBJ1-2, with TRBD1 matching over 8 bases. Trimming at V came to 4 bases and at J to 9 bases, leaving 5 bases not matched to a gene. This CDR3 spans 12 amino acids. From germline, CDR1 is SGDLS and CDR2 YYNGEE. CDR3 protein: CASSLGQGSYTF. CDR3 sequence (DNA): TGTGCCAGCAGCCTCGGACAGGGAAGCTACACCTTC.

This clone was observed a single time. The chain has TRBV11-2 and TRBJ2-4; D might be TRBD2 (6 bases). This CDR3 is 18 amino acids long. In germline, CDR1 is SGHAT, CDR2 FQNNGV. The V end was cut by 1 base, the J end by 0 bases, with 16 bases between. CDR3 coding DNA: TGTGCCAGCAGCTTAGCCCCAGCGGGCGGGGAAGCCAAAAACATTCAGTACTTC. Encoded protein: CASSLAPAGGEAKNIQYF.

The chain is built from TRBV19 and TRBJ1-3; weak D call: TRBD1 (6 bases). V was clipped by 1 base and J by 2 bases, with 12 bases between them. Germline CDR1 LNHDA, CDR2 SQIVND (reference sequence). The CDR3 totals 16 residues. CDR3: CASSIGGGPAGNTIYF. Here the CDR3 DNA reads TGTGCCAGTAGTATAGGAGGGGGTCCTGCTGGAAACACCATATATTTT.

The chain combines TRBV3-1 (or the pseudogene TRBV3-2) with TRBJ1-6; 7 bases are a match to TRBD1. The CDR3 is 15 amino acids. From germline, CDR1 is LGHDT and CDR2 YNNKEL (reference sequence). V lost 8 bases, J lost 5 bases, and 9 bases stayed unmatched. CDR3 sequence reads: CASAKGQTNNSPLHF. CDR3 DNA sequence: TGTGCCAGCGCGAAGGGACAGACTAATAATTCACCCCTCCACTTT.

For the CDR3, the DNA is TGTGCCAGCTCACCAGCCGGGGATACGCAGTATTTT. This gives the protein CASSPAGDTQYF. The chain links TRBV18 to TRBJ2-3; D call uncertain. Between the trimmed V and J ends, which lost 2 bases and 6 bases, there was a span of 6 bases. Germline CDR1 is KGHSH and CDR2 is LQKENI. This CDR3 contains 12 residues. The whole variable domain, filled in from reference TRBV18 and TRBJ2-3, reads NAGVMQNPRHLVRRRGQEARLRCSPMKGHSHVYWYRQLPEEGLKFMVYLQKENIIDESGMPKERFSAEFPKEGPSILRIQQVVRGDSAAYFCASSPAGDTQYFGPGTRLTVL.

The chain carries TRBV19 and TRBJ1-1; no definite D call. V was shortened by 3 bases and J by 8 bases, with 10 bases between the two germline ends. This CDR3 comprises 12 residues. From germline, CDR1 is LNHDA and CDR2 SQIVND (reference sequence). This CDR3 is CASSIDGREAFF. The CDR3 nucleotides are TGTGCCAGTAGTATTGATGGGAGAGAAGCTTTCTTT.

The gene calls are TRBV2 and TRBJ2-1; TRBD2 matches at 9 bases. This CDR3 contains 16 residues. Per the germline V gene, CDR1 is SNHLY and CDR2 is FYNNEI. The V gene end was trimmed by 5 bases and the J gene end by 4 bases; junction bases not matched to a gene: 9. CDR3: CASSPSGGRKYNEQFF. CDR3 DNA: TGTGCCAGCAGTCCCAGCGGGGGGCGAAAGTACAATGAGCAGTTCTTC.

The chain has TRBV2 and TRBJ2-7; 9 nucleotides line up with TRBD2. The CDR3 runs to 19 residues. V lost 7 bases, J lost 4 bases, and 23 bases stayed unmatched. Germline V gene sequence: CDR1 SNHLY, CDR2 FYNNEI. The CDR3 sequence is CASTDSPTSGSRGRYEQYF. DNA of the CDR3: TGTGCCAGCACCGACAGCCCGACTAGCGGCTCCAGAGGGCGATACGAGCAGTACTTC.

The J gene is TRBJ2-7, the V gene TRBV7-8; 7 bases are a match to TRBD2. The germline V gene encodes CDR1 SGHVS and CDR2 FQNEAQ. The CDR3 runs 16 residues. V lost 5 bases and J lost 2; bases outside the gene matches: 12. The CDR3, as DNA: TGTGCCAGCAGCCCCTATAAAGCGGGGATGGCCTACGAGCAGTACTTC. Protein: CASSPYKAGMAYEQYF.

This clone has only a few counts. J is TRBJ1-1 and V is TRBV6-5; D ambiguous. The V and J ends lost 7 bases and 2 bases respectively, with 11 bases between them. Germline values: CDR1 MNHEY, CDR2 SVGAGI. The CDR3 length is 13 residues. CDR3 sequence reads: CASKFAGNTEAFF. For the CDR3, the DNA is TGTGCCAGCAAATTCGCAGGAAACACTGAAGCTTTCTTT.

The rearrangement links TRBV5-1 to TRBJ2-7; no clear D. Germline loops: CDR1 SGHRS, CDR2 YFSETQ. The CDR3 totals 11 residues. Trimming pared 2 bases from V and 5 bases from J, leaving 5 bases between. The CDR3 DNA is TGCGCCAGCAGCTTTCAGAACGAGCAGTACTTC. Residues: CASSFQNEQYF.

This clone was found a few times. The CDR3 coding sequence is TGTGCCAGCAGCATCCCAGGGGATGTTGAAGCTTTCTTT. It translates to CASSIPGDVEAFF. This rearrangement joins TRBV28 to TRBJ1-1; maybe TRBD1 (6 bases). This CDR3 comprises 13 residues. The germline gives CDR1 MDHEN, CDR2 SYDVKM. Trimming removed 6 bases from V and 7 bases from J, with 15 bases in between.

The chain is built from TRBV28 and TRBJ1-3; the D gene is possibly TRBD1 (6 bases). V was clipped by 7 bases and J by 0 bases, with 13 bases between them. From germline, CDR1 is MDHEN and CDR2 SYDVKM. The CDR3 spans 15 residues. This CDR3 reads CASIAWDNSGNTIYF. The CDR3 DNA sequence: TGTGCCAGCATTGCTTGGGACAACTCTGGAAACACCATATATTTT.

The V call is TRBV6-5, the J call TRBJ1-1; D might be TRBD1 (5 bases). V was clipped by 2 bases and J by 2 bases, with 12 bases between them. The CDR3 has 15 amino acids. The germline CDR1 and CDR2 sequences are MNHEY and SVGAGI. CDR3 loop: CASSYGQGINTEAFF. The CDR3 nucleotides are TGTGCCAGCAGTTACGGGCAGGGCATTAACACTGAAGCTTTCTTT.

This clone came up once. The chain combines TRBV27 with TRBJ1-5; D call uncertain. V dropped 6 bases and J dropped 10 bases, with 22 bases sitting between them. CDR3 length: 15 residues. Germline-derived CDR1 and CDR2 are MNHEY and SMNVEV (reference sequence). This CDR3 is CASRSEGRVIGPQHF. CDR3 nucleotide sequence: TGTGCCAGCAGGAGCGAGGGCCGTGTAATCGGACCCCAGCATTTT.

The chain employs TRBV2 and TRBJ2-1; 10 bases align to TRBD2. V was pared by 8 bases and J by 0 bases, with 7 bases of the junction left unmatched. Germline CDR1 and CDR2: SNHLY and FYNNEI. The CDR3 is 16 amino acids. CDR3 amino acids: CASWNSGRSSYNEQFF. CDR3 bases: TGTGCCAGCTGGAATAGCGGGAGGAGCTCCTACAATGAGCAGTTCTTC.

The chain joins TRBV4-3 to TRBJ1-4; 9 bases are shared with TRBD1. In germline, CDR1 is LGHNA, CDR2 YSLEER. The CDR3 spans 16 residues. J lost 7 bases, V lost 0 bases, and 6 bases had no gene match. CDR3 sequence: CASSQDYRGRREKLFF. The CDR3 DNA sequence: TGCGCCAGCAGCCAAGATTACAGGGGGCGCCGTGAAAAACTGTTTTTT.

The rearrangement uses TRBV11-2 and TRBJ2-7, with no clear D. The CDR3 sequence is 12 residues long. Per the germline V gene, CDR1 is SGHAT and CDR2 is FQNNGV. Trimming cost V 2 bases and J 13 bases, with 15 bases left between them. CDR3 sequence: CASSLSTPFRYF. The CDR3 nucleotides are TGTGCCAGCAGCTTATCTACTCCTTTTCGATACTTC.